These 21 T cell receptor beta chains share one sample of origin, sequenced in a study of blood T cells in healthy people across ages. PCR was performed a second time for roughly 6 to 12 cycles using a sample-barcoded 5' primer and a J-beta primer mix. TCRdb recomputed calls from the 5' RACE reads with MiXCR, one row per CDR3 protein. This table has approximately 770,000 distinct CDR3 sequences, 55% to 75% appearing once. The sample was blood. The receptors were gathered from a young man in good health.

This chain links TRBV5-1 with TRBJ2-7, with 9 bases fitting TRBD2. CDR3 length equals 14 residues. V shed 4 bases, J shed 3 bases, and the junction held 5 bases outside the gene matches. Per germline, CDR1 SGHRS and CDR2 YFSETQ. CDR3 nucleotide sequence: TGCGCCAGCAGCCCCAGGACTAGCGTCTACGAGCAGTACTTC. This gives the protein CASSPRTSVYEQYF.

Concerning this clonotype: This sequence may be a read error, since a much larger clone differs from it by one base. This sequence joins TRBV3-1 and TRBJ2-7, with 11 bases that match TRBD2. Per germline, CDR1 LGHDT and CDR2 YNNKEL (reference sequence). This CDR3 has 15 amino acids. Trimming at V came to 1 base and at J to 2 bases, leaving 1 base not matched to a gene. CDR3 nucleotides: TGTGCCAGCAGCCAAGGACTAGCGGGGCCCTACGAGCAGTACTTC. This encodes CASSQGLAGPYEQYF.

This clonotype was seen just once. The chain carries TRBV20-1 and TRBJ2-5; 10 nucleotides align to TRBD2. The end of the DNA is better explained by TRBJ2-7, so the J call may be wrong. CDR3 length equals 13 residues. Germline V gene data show CDR1 as DFQATT and CDR2 as SNEGSKA (reference sequence). For the CDR3, the DNA is TGCAGTGCTACCCGGGGACTAGCGTACGAGCAGTACTTC. It yields the protein CSATRGLAYEQYF.

A few counts support this clonotype. The chain carries TRBV2 and TRBJ2-7, with D perhaps matching TRBD1 (6 bases). Trimming removed 6 bases at V and 1 base at J, with 22 bases between. Germline V gene sequence: CDR1 SNHLY, CDR2 FYNNEI. CDR3 length: 17 amino acids. CDR3 sequence reads: CASSHPGVSTGSYEQYF. CDR3 coding DNA: TGTGCCAGCAGCCACCCAGGGGTCTCAACCGGTTCCTACGAGCAGTACTTC.

This clonotype has just a few counts. This rearrangement joins TRBV11-1 to TRBJ2-5; D gene uncertain. Judging by the DNA end, TRBJ2-7 fits better; the J call may be wrong. This CDR3 has 13 amino acids. Germline CDR1 and CDR2: SGHAT and FQDESV (reference sequence). The CDR3 reads CASSPVGRDEQYF. The CDR3 DNA is TGTGCCAGCAGCCCGGTGGGTAGGGACGAGCAGTACTTC.

The CDR3 DNA is TGCAGTGCTAGATGGAGCAGCGGGAGGGTTTACGAGCAGTACTTC. Protein product: CSARWSSGRVYEQYF. This chain joins TRBV20-1 and TRBJ2-7; TRBD2 matches 10 bases. Losses at the gene ends were 2 bases for V and 4 bases for J; bases not matched to a gene: 8. Germline CDR1 reads DFQATT; CDR2 reads SNEGSKA (reference sequence). This CDR3 contains 15 residues.

Many counts were recorded for this clonotype. The rearrangement joins TRBV5-1 to TRBJ2-7, with D possibly being TRBD2 (6 bases). The V and J ends lost 0 bases and 1 base respectively, with 20 bases between them. The CDR3 length is 18 residues. CDR1 and CDR2 (germline): SGHRS, YFSETQ. CDR3 in DNA: TGCGCCAGCAGCTTGGAGGGGCCGGGGGATCTTTCTTCCTACGAGCAGTACTTC. As protein: CASSLEGPGDLSSYEQYF.

The V call is TRBV5-1, the J call TRBJ2-5; possibly TRBD2 for D (6 bases). V lost 6 bases and J 3 bases, leaving 15 bases between the germline ends. Germline V gives CDR1 SGHRS, CDR2 YFSETQ. This CDR3 is built from 14 residues. CDR3: CASTPGVSKETQYF. In nucleotides, the CDR3 is TGCGCCAGCACCCCGGGAGTTTCCAAAGAGACCCAGTACTTC.

The chain is built from TRBV10-3 and TRBJ2-7; D is perhaps TRBD1 (5 bases). Germline V gene lookup returns CDR1 ENHRY and CDR2 SYGVKD. V was clipped by 4 bases and J by 0 bases, with 16 bases between them. This CDR3 is built from 16 residues. As DNA, the CDR3 is TGTGCCATCAGTGGGCTTCCCTCGGACATCTCCTACGAGCAGTACTTC. Protein: CAISGLPSDISYEQYF.

V is TRBV10-3 and J is TRBJ2-1; the D is unclear. Germline CDR1 ENHRY, CDR2 SYGVKD. V was pared by 0 bases and J by 6 bases, with 9 bases between. The CDR3 has 14 residues. The CDR3 DNA follows: TGTGCCATCAGTGAGTCCACTTCCCTCAATGAGCAGTTCTTC. As protein: CAISESTSLNEQFF.

CDR3 DNA sequence: TGTGCCAGCATCCTAAGGAGAGGGGAGAACACTGAAGCTTTCTTT. Translation: CASILRRGENTEAFF. The chain combines TRBV5-5 with TRBJ1-1, with D tentatively TRBD1 (5 bases). The CDR3 has 15 residues. Trimming took 6 bases from V and 1 from J, leaving 16 bases between them. Germline V gives CDR1 SGHKS, CDR2 YYEKEE (reference sequence).

Remarks on this clonotype: One end of the junction varies from germline; a read error may be responsible. The rearrangement uses TRBV30 and TRBJ2-1; D is perhaps TRBD2 (5 bases). Germline V gene sequence: CDR1 GTSNPN, CDR2 SVGIG (reference sequence). The CDR3 spans 11 residues. The CDR3 loop is CAGSLANEQFF. Written as DNA, the CDR3 is TGTGCCGGGAGTCTCGCGAATGAGCAGTTCTTC.

V usage is TRBV12-3 or TRBV12-4 and J usage is TRBJ2-4; 9 bases match TRBD1. This CDR3 is built from 14 residues. Germline trimming cut 3 bases from V and 15 bases from J; bases unmatched to any gene: 12. In DNA form, the CDR3 reads TGTGCCAGCAGTTTGAGGGACAGGGCCGACGAGCGGTACTTC. This gives the protein CASSLRDRADERYF.

Comment on this clonotype: Just one base apart from a much larger clone, this may be a read error. This sequence joins TRBV5-1 and TRBJ2-5, with D unresolved. The V gene lost 0 bases and the J gene lost 11 bases, with 20 bases spanning the gap. Germline lookup yields CDR1 SGHRS and CDR2 YFSETQ. The CDR3 length is 15 residues. This chain's CDR3 is CASSLEGQSYNEQYF. The CDR3, as DNA: TGCGCCAGCAGCTTGGAGGGTCAGTCATACAATGAGCAGTACTTC.

The chain couples TRBV20-1 to TRBJ2-7; weak D call: TRBD1 (5 bases). Germline-derived CDR1 and CDR2 are DFQATT and SNEGSKA (reference sequence). CDR3 size: 14 residues. Trimming shortened V by 1 base and J by 7 bases, and 17 bases separated the two germline ends. The CDR3 DNA follows: TGCAGTGCTAGAGGGGGTGAAGGGAAGGGGGAGCAGTACTTC. It is translated as CSARGGEGKGEQYF.

V gene TRBV28 combines with J gene TRBJ2-4, with TRBD1 as a possible D gene (6 bases). The better agreement between TRBJ2-7 and the DNA end casts doubt on the J call. The CDR3 sequence is 15 residues long. Per germline, CDR1 MDHEN and CDR2 SYDVKM. The CDR3 coding sequence is TGTGCCAGCACCCCTTCCGGGACATACTCCTACGAGCAGTACTTC. The encoded protein is CASTPSGTYSYEQYF.

This clonotype has only one observation. The J gene is TRBJ2-4, the V gene TRBV6-5; 9 bases align to TRBD1. After removal of 2 bases from V and 5 bases from J, the junction contained 1 base not matched to a gene. In germline, CDR1 is MNHEY, CDR2 SVGAGI. The CDR3 has 14 residues. The CDR3 DNA reads as TGTGCCAGCAGTTACAGGACAGGGGAAAACATTCAGTACTTC. Its translation is CASSYRTGENIQYF.

This clonotype was detected only a few times. The gene calls are TRBV29-1 and TRBJ2-3, with a possible D match to TRBD2 (5 bases). V was clipped by 4 bases and J by 4 bases, with 15 bases between them. The germline V gene has CDR1 SQVTM and CDR2 ANQGSEA. This CDR3 spans 14 amino acids. CDR3 bases: TGCAGCGTTGGGGCCCGGGGTCGGCCAGATACGCAGTATTTT. It codes for CSVGARGRPDTQYF.

Regarding this clonotype: With a much larger clone just one base away, this may be a read error. This chain connects TRBV20-1 to TRBJ1-1; no clear D. With 5 bases removed from V and 1 base from J, the gap between germline ends came to 11 bases. The germline gives CDR1 DFQATT, CDR2 SNEGSKA (reference sequence). This CDR3 has 13 amino acids. The CDR3 nucleotides are TGCAGTGCTGAGCGGGGTCCGAACACTGAAGCTTTCTTT. It specifies CSAERGPNTEAFF.

V and J are TRBV4-1 and TRBJ2-1, with D possibly being TRBD2 (6 bases). Germline V lookup: CDR1 MGHRA, CDR2 YSYEKL. The length of the CDR3 is 16 residues. With 0 bases removed from V and 7 bases from J, the gap between germline ends came to 16 bases. CDR3 DNA sequence: TGCGCCAGCAGCCAAGATGTTGTACTAGCTCTTAATGAGCAGTTCTTC. Amino acid sequence: CASSQDVVLALNEQFF.

The V call is TRBV7-2, the J call TRBJ2-5, with 10 bases identical to TRBD2. V was clipped by 5 bases and J by 13 bases; unmatched bases: 4. The CDR3 loop spans 11 amino acids. The germline gives CDR1 SGHTA, CDR2 FQGNSA. The CDR3 spells CASSQTSGMYF. CDR3 in DNA: TGTGCCAGCAGCCAAACTAGCGGGATGTACTTC.